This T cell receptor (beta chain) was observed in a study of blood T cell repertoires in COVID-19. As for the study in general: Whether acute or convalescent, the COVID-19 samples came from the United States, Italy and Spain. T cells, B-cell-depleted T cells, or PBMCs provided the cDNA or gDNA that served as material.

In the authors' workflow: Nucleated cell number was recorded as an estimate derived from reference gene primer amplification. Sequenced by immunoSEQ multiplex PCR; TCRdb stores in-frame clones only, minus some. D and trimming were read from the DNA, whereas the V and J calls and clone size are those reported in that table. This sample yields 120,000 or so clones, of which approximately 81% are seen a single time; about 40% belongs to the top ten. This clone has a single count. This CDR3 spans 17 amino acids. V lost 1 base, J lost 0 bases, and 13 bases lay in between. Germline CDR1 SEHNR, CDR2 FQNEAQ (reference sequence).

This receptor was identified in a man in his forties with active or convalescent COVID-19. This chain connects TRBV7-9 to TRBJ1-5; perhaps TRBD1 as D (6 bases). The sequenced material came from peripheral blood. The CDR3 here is CASSLGAGASSNQPQHF. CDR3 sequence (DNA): TGTGCCAGCAGCTTAGGGGCAGGGGCCAGTAGCAATCAGCCCCAGCATTTT.